This TCR beta chain was retrieved from a study of PD-1 blockade in classical Hodgkin lymphoma. Every one of the patients relapsed after autologous stem cell transplantation (brentuximab vedotin exposure was variable). Study results and limitations: At baseline, newly diagnosed patients reportedly showed less TCR diversity than healthy donors. Baseline diversity in complete responders resembled that of newly diagnosed patients. Nivolumab starters within 1 year of ASCT were excluded. CD4+ TCR diversity climbed significantly by C4D1, unlike CD8+ TCR diversity.

As regards this clone: What it binds is not known.

Trimming removed 3 bases from V and 8 bases from J, with 10 bases in between. The germline V gene encodes CDR1 KGHSH and CDR2 LQKENI. This CDR3 is 12 amino acids long. Profiling relied on immunoSEQ multiplex PCR, and the TCRdb table lists in-frame clones only, not all of them. The sample includes 10,000 to 12,000 clones, about three quarters of them seen just once. This rearrangement joins TRBV18 to TRBJ1-1, with D possibly matching TRBD1 (6 bases). The source of this sequence is a human donor with classical Hodgkin lymphoma. The source material was peripheral blood mononuclear cells (PBMCs), sampled at baseline. The CDR3 DNA sequence: TGTGCCAGCTCACCCCGCGGGGGCGAAGCTTTCTTT. Protein sequence: CASSPRGGEAFF.